The present T cell receptor (beta chain) was sequenced within a study of cytomegalovirus exposure and HLA in healthy donors. In the PCR, 60 Vbeta and 13 Jbeta primers were used. Profiled with immunoSEQ multiplex PCR; TCRdb holds only in-frame clones, not every one. The sample lists 150,000 to 200,000 clones; 65% to 85% were seen once. CDR1 is SEHNR and CDR2 is FQNEAQ in the germline V gene (reference sequence). The CDR3 spans 16 residues. V lost 1 base and J lost 4, with 16 bases in between. Study observations and caveats: Beyond CMV serostatus, there was no information to go on about immune exposure. HLA restriction was apparent for most CMV-associated TCR beta chains in a later analysis.

With regard to this clone: Antigen unknown.

This rearrangement joins TRBV7-9 to TRBJ1-2; D might be TRBD1 (5 bases). The clonotype was recovered from a woman in her forties in good health and CMV-seropositive. The material sequenced was PBMCs. The CDR3 loop reads CASSLGFQGISYGYTF. CDR3 coding DNA: TGTGCCAGCAGCTTAGGGTTCCAGGGTATTAGCTATGGCTACACCTTC.